This TCR beta chain was found in a study of T cells in localized non-small cell lung cancer. Study-level points and caveats: Exceeding tumor, uninvolved adjacent lung had the highest T cell clonality.

To note about this clone: Its antigen remains unknown.

This table comes from immunoSEQ multiplex PCR, and its TCRdb copy is limited to in-frame clones, with some not included. The sample contains fewer than 25,000 clones, approximately 91% of which appear only once. J was trimmed by 9 bases and V by 8 bases; bases with no gene match: 6. CDR1 and CDR2 (germline): MDHEN, SYDVKM. There are 14 residues in the CDR3. This receptor was taken from a woman aged 40-69 years with stage I lung adenocarcinoma. The genes are TRBV28 and TRBJ2-1; 14 nucleotides align to TRBD2. Sample: peripheral blood, taken before any cancer treatment. DNA of the CDR3: TGTGCCAGCGGGACTAGCGGGAGTAATAGTGAGCAGTTCTTC. Translated: CASGTSGSNSEQFF.